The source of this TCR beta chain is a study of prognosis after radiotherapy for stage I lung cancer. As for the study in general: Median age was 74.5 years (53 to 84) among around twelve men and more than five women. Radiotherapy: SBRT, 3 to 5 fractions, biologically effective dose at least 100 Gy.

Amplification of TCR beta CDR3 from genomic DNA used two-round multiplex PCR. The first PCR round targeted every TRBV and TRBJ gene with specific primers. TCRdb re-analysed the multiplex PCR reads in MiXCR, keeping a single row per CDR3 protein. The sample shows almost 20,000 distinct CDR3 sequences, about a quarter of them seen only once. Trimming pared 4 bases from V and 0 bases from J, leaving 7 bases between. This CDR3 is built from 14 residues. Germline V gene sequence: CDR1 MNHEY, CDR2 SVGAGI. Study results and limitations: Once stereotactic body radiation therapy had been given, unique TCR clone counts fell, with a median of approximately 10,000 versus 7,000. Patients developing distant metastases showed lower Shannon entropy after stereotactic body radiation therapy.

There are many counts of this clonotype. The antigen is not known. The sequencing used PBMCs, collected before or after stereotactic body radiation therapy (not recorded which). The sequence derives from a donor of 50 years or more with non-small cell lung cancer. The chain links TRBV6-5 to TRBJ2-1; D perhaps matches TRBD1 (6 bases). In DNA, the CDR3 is TGTGCCAGCAGTTGGGGGCGCTCCTACAATGAGCAGTTCTTC. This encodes CASSWGRSYNEQFF.